The 3 T cell receptor beta chains below come from one sample, sequenced in a study of blood T cell repertoires in COVID-19. The protocol was immunoSEQ multiplex PCR, while the TCRdb copy is restricted to in-frame clones and leaves out a portion. The repertoire holds a few hundred thousand clones, roughly nine tenths seen once, with roughly a tenth in the top ten. Sequenced input: PBMCs or T cells enriched from blood (not recorded which). The source is a woman in her twenties or thirties who had recovered from COVID-19.

V and J are TRBV28 and TRBJ1-2, with 7 bases identical to TRBD1. The germline gives CDR1 MDHEN, CDR2 SYDVKM. The CDR3 contains 16 residues. V shed 6 bases, J shed 4 bases, and the junction held 14 bases outside the gene matches. This CDR3 is CASRHTPQGLGYGYTF. CDR3 in DNA: TGTGCCAGCAGGCACACCCCACAGGGGTTGGGCTATGGCTACACCTTC.

The J gene is TRBJ1-6, the V gene TRBV5-8; TRBD1 might be the D (5 bases). Trimming stripped 6 bases from V and 0 bases from J, with 13 bases between. Germline V gene sequence: CDR1 SGHTS, CDR2 YDEGEE. The CDR3 spans 16 residues. CDR3 sequence (DNA): TGTGCCAGCACCCTGGGGGGGAGCTCCTATAATTCACCCCTCCACTTT. This gives the protein CASTLGGSSYNSPLHF.

The rearrangement joins TRBV19 to TRBJ2-3, with a weak D call TRBD2 (6 bases). Trimming took 4 bases from V and 0 from J, leaving 14 bases between them. Per the germline V gene, CDR1 is LNHDA and CDR2 is SQIVND (reference sequence). The CDR3 spans 16 residues. The CDR3: CASSRGTGTSTDTQYF. CDR3 in DNA: TGTGCCAGTAGTAGGGGGACGGGGACTAGCACAGATACGCAGTATTTT.